This record concerns one T cell receptor (beta chain) sequence. The assay was immunoSEQ multiplex PCR, and TCRdb's table has in-frame clones only and misses some. The sample has some 86,000 clones; around 85% are singletons. The data are from a study of OX40 agonist ivuxolimab in advanced cancers. At the level of the study: Ivuxolimab, an antibody acting as an agonist of OX40 (CD134), was used to treat patients.

The CDR3 covers 17 residues. Germline V gives CDR1 SGHRS, CDR2 YFSETQ. The junction had 4 bases not matched to a gene; V was cut back by 1 base and J by 0 bases. The chain combines TRBV5-1 with TRBJ2-1; TRBD2 agrees at 10 bases. This sequence was found in an adult with an advanced solid tumor such as melanoma, head and neck, liver or kidney cancer. Sequencing was performed on CD4+ or CD8+ T cells sorted from blood, taken in a trial of the OX40 agonist ivuxolimab. Here the CDR3 DNA reads TGCGCCAGCAGCTTGTTGGCTAGCGGGAGCTCCTACAATGAGCAGTTCTTC. It specifies CASSLLASGSSYNEQFF.